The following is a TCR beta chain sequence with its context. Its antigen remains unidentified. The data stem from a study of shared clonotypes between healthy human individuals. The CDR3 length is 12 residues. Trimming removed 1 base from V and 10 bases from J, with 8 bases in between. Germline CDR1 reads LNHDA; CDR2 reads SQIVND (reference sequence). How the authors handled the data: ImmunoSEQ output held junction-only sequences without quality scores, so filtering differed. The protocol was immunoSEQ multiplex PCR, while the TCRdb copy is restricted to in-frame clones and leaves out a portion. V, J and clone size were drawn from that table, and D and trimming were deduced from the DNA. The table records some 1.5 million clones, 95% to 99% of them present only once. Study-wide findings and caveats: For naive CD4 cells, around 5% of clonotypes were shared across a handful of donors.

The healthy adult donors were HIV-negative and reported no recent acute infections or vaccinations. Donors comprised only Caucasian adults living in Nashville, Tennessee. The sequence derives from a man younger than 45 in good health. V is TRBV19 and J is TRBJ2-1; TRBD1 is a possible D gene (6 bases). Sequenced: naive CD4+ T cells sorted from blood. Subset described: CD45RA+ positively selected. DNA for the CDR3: TGTGCCAGTAGTATAGCCGACAGGGAGCAGTTCTTC. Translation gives CASSIADREQFF.